The present TCR beta chain was sequenced within a study of blood T cell repertoires in COVID-19. Study as a whole: Samples representing acute and convalescent COVID-19 were sourced from the United States, Italy and Spain. In each case, the material was cDNA or gDNA derived from T cells, B-cell-depleted T cells, or PBMCs.

Method: immunoSEQ multiplex PCR; TCRdb's copy keeps in-frame clones and lacks some. Of approximately 200,000 clones listed, just under 85% were seen once; the top ten hold about 1.3%. The specimen was PBMCs or T cells enriched from blood (not recorded which). The sequence came from a woman aged 40 to 50 with acute COVID-19.

CDR3 sequence: CAWSTLALIQETQYF. CDR3 bases: TGTGCCTGGAGCACCCTAGCGTTAATCCAAGAGACCCAGTACTTC. The rearrangement links TRBV30 to TRBJ2-5; D perhaps matches TRBD2 (6 bases). The germline gives CDR1 GTSNPN, CDR2 SVGIG (reference sequence). V lost 3 bases and J 1 base, leaving 15 bases between the germline ends. The CDR3 covers 15 residues.